This is a list of T cell receptor beta chains from one sample in a study of shared clonotypes between healthy human individuals. Assay used: immunoSEQ multiplex PCR; TCRdb lists only in-frame clones, some missing. The table lists hundreds of thousands of clones, approximately 73% of them singletons. Sequencing was carried out using memory CD4+ T cells sorted from blood. Receptor source: a woman aged 25-40 years in good health. CDR3s leave out the opening cysteine and the closing phenylalanine or tryptophan. The order of the fields is V gene, J gene, D gene, CDR3 protein. D genes are given only for firm matches.

V: TRBV29-1
J: TRBJ2-5
D: NA
CDR3: SVMGTAQGAQY

V: TRBV28
J: TRBJ2-7
D: NA
CDR3: ASSPGYGLPTRDEQY

V: TRBV28
J: TRBJ2-2
D: NA
CDR3: ASGRTGELF

V: TRBV28
J: TRBJ2-7
D: NA
CDR3: ASSSPGHGAPTRAYEQY

V: TRBV6-1
J: TRBJ2-7
D: TRBD1
CDR3: ASTRDRGVGEQY

V: TRBV7-9
J: TRBJ2-5
D: NA
CDR3: ASSLRQKETQY

V: TRBV11-2
J: TRBJ1-2
D: NA
CDR3: ASSLGDYGYT

V: TRBV6-5
J: TRBJ1-1
D: NA
CDR3: ASRLTAEAF

V: TRBV9
J: TRBJ2-1
D: TRBD2
CDR3: ASSVSGLAENNEQF

V: TRBV30
J: TRBJ2-3
D: TRBD2
CDR3: AWRLGTSGRKDTQY

V: TRBV11-3
J: TRBJ2-1
D: TRBD2
CDR3: ASSLSFPAGDNEQF

V: TRBV19
J: TRBJ1-2
D: NA
CDR3: ASSPDGDNYGYT

V: TRBV30
J: TRBJ1-3
D: NA
CDR3: AWRRGTEGNTIY

V: TRBV29-1
J: TRBJ1-2
D: TRBD1
CDR3: SALVQGAGYGYT

V: TRBV7-9
J: TRBJ2-1
D: NA
CDR3: ASSLVGRGEQF

V: TRBV5-8
J: TRBJ1-5
D: NA
CDR3: ASSSRINQPQH

V: TRBV6-1
J: TRBJ1-2
D: NA
CDR3: ASSAQGGYGYT

V: TRBV2
J: TRBJ2-5
D: TRBD2
CDR3: ASSPLLAGTQETQY

V: TRBV6-5
J: TRBJ1-1
D: NA
CDR3: ASSYSRKPNTEAF

V: TRBV2
J: TRBJ2-7
D: TRBD1
CDR3: ASSGDREYEQY

V: TRBV27
J: TRBJ1-5
D: NA
CDR3: ASSFYPPLGAGNQPQH

V: TRBV6-4
J: TRBJ2-7
D: TRBD1
CDR3: ASTDRATDYEQY

V: TRBV20-1
J: TRBJ1-1
D: NA
CDR3: SASEGWYAF

V: TRBV19
J: TRBJ2-5
D: NA
CDR3: ASSAEQETQY

V: TRBV6-1
J: TRBJ1-5
D: NA
CDR3: ASSGGDQPQH

V: TRBV28
J: TRBJ2-7
D: NA
CDR3: ASSWVGETRMALREQY

V: TRBV28
J: TRBJ1-5
D: NA
CDR3: ASSSSGVSNQPQH

V: TRBV7-9
J: TRBJ2-1
D: NA
CDR3: ASSQSGRGGKF

V: TRBV19
J: TRBJ2-5
D: TRBD1
CDR3: ASSPDALGQGPGGETQY

V: TRBV28
J: TRBJ1-2
D: NA
CDR3: ASSIQGLGYT

V: TRBV4-2
J: TRBJ1-5
D: NA
CDR3: ASSLLLVTDNSNQPQH

V: TRBV7-2
J: TRBJ2-3
D: NA
CDR3: ASSSGVLSTQY

V: TRBV28
J: TRBJ2-1
D: TRBD2
CDR3: ASSPQLAGGYNEQF

V: TRBV5-8
J: TRBJ2-3
D: TRBD2
CDR3: ASSPGTSGIPDTQY

V: TRBV6-1
J: TRBJ2-3
D: TRBD2
CDR3: ASSLAGYTDTQY

V: TRBV10-3
J: TRBJ2-1
D: NA
CDR3: AINRGGHNEQF

V: TRBV19
J: TRBJ2-2
D: TRBD1
CDR3: ATQGARVTGELF

V: TRBV29-1
J: TRBJ2-1
D: TRBD1
CDR3: SVEIQGRGQSNEQF

V: TRBV2
J: TRBJ2-1
D: NA
CDR3: ASSEAGAGIYYNEQF

V: TRBV28
J: TRBJ1-1
D: NA
CDR3: ASSTWRGSVTEAF

V: TRBV28
J: TRBJ1-1
D: NA
CDR3: ASSLEKAF

V: TRBV30
J: TRBJ1-3
D: NA
CDR3: AWMRGTDSGNTIY

V: TRBV2
J: TRBJ1-5
D: NA
CDR3: ASRRGASHNQPQH

V: TRBV30
J: TRBJ1-4
D: TRBD1
CDR3: AWSVPPGQGGEKLF

V: TRBV2
J: TRBJ1-5
D: TRBD1
CDR3: ASSERRGHQPQH

V: TRBV5-5
J: TRBJ1-1
D: NA
CDR3: ASRTTGAGEAF

V: TRBV25-1
J: TRBJ2-7
D: TRBD1
CDR3: ASSPDRGYEQY